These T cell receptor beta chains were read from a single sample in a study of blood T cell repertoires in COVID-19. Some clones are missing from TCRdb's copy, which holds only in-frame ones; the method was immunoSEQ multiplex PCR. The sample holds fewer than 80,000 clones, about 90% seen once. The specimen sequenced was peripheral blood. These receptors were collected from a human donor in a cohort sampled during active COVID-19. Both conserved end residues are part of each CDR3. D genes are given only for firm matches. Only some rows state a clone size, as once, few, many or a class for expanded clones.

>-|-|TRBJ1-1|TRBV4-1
TGCGCCAGCAGCCGCCTTGGGGATTTAGCGGAAGCTTTCTTT
CASSRLGDLAEAFF
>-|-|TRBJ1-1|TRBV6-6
TGTGCCAGCAGCCCTGGACTAGGGGTCACTGAAGCTTTCTTT
CASSPGLGVTEAFF
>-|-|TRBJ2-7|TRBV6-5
TGTGCCAGCAGTTACTTTGGCGGGTACGAGCAGTACTTC
CASSYFGGYEQYF
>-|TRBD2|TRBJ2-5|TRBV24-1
TGTGCCACCAGTCGGGGGGGGTCGTCAGAGACCCAGTACTTC
CATSRGGSSETQYF
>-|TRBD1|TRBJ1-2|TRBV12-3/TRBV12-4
TGTGCCAGCAGTTTCTGGCAGGGGGAAGGCTACACCTTC
CASSFWQGEGYTF
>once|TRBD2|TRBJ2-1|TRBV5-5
TGTGCCAGCAGCTCGGGACTAGCGGTTCTGGACAATGAGCAGTTCTTC
CASSSGLAVLDNEQFF
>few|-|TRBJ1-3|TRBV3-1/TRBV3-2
TGTGCCAGCAGCCCCAGGGCTTCAGGAAACACCATATATTTT
CASSPRASGNTIYF
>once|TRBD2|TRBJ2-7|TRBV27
TGTGCCAGCAGGGGACTAGCGGGAGGCTACGAGCAGTACTTC
CASRGLAGGYEQYF
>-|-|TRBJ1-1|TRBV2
TGTGCCAGCAGTTATCTCGGGGACACTGAAGCTTTCTTT
CASSYLGDTEAFF
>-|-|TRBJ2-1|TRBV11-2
TGTGCCAGCAGTTATACTCTAGGCGTAAGCTCCTACAATGAGCAGTTCTTC
CASSYTLGVSSYNEQFF
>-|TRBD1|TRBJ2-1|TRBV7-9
TGTGCCAGCAGTCGTACAGGGGATGGGAATGAGCAGTTCTTC
CASSRTGDGNEQFF
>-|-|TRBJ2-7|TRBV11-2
TGTGCCAGCAGCTTAGGGTTTGGCCAGGGGTTATACGAGCAGTACTTC
CASSLGFGQGLYEQYF
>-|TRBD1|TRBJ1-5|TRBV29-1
TGCAGCGTTGCACAGGGGGGACAGCCCCAGCATTTT
CSVAQGGQPQHF
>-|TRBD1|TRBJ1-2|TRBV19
TGTGCCACCGGGGACAGCATTAACTATGGCTACACCTTC
CATGDSINYGYTF
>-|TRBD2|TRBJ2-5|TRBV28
TGTGCCAGCAGTTTAGGCGGGAGAGAGACCCAGTACTTC
CASSLGGRETQYF
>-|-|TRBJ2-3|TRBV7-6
TGTGCCACCGGCCGCGGGTATAGCACAGATACGCAGTATTTT
CATGRGYSTDTQYF
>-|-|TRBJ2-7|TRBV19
TGTGCCAGTAGCCAACTCGTGGGGGGGCAGCCCTACGAGCAGTACTTC
CASSQLVGGQPYEQYF
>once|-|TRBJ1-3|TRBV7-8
TGTGCCAGCAGCTCAGAGACGGGTGACCCAAGCTCTGGAAACACCATATATTTT
CASSSETGDPSSGNTIYF
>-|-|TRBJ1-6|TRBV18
TGTGCCAGCTCACCTGGAGAGGGCAATTCACCCCTCCACTTT
CASSPGEGNSPLHF
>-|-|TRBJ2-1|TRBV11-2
TGTGCCAGCAGCTTAGAACGGATGGGGGCCTTCTACAATGAGCAGTTCTTC
CASSLERMGAFYNEQFF
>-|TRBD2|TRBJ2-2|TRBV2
TGTGCCAGCAGAGGACTAGCGGGGCCCACCGGGGAGCTGTTTTTT
CASRGLAGPTGELFF
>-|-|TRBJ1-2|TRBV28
TGTGCCAGCTCCTCGTGGGGAGCTGGCTATGGCTACACCTTC
CASSSWGAGYGYTF
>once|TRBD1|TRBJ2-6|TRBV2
TGTGCCAGCAGTGGGGACAGGGGGCTCTCTGGGGCCAACGTCCTGACTTTC
CASSGDRGLSGANVLTF
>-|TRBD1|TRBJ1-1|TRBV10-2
TGCGCCAGCAGGGGGACAGGGGGCTGGGAAGCTTTCTTT
CASRGTGGWEAFF
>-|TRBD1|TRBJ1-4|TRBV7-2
TGTGCCAGCAGCTTAGCCTTTACAGGGGGTCGTAATGAAAAACTGTTTTTT
CASSLAFTGGRNEKLFF
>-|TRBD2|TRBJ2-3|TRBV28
TGTGCCAGCAGTCTCGTACTAGCGGGGTCTAGCACAGATACGCAGTATTTT
CASSLVLAGSSTDTQYF
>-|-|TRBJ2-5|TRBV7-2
TGTGCCAGCAGCTTAGCCCGGGTTCGGGAGACCCAGTACTTC
CASSLARVRETQYF
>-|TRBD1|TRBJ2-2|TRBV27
TGTGCCAGCAGTGGGACAGGGGGTGCAGGGGAGCTGTTTTTT
CASSGTGGAGELFF